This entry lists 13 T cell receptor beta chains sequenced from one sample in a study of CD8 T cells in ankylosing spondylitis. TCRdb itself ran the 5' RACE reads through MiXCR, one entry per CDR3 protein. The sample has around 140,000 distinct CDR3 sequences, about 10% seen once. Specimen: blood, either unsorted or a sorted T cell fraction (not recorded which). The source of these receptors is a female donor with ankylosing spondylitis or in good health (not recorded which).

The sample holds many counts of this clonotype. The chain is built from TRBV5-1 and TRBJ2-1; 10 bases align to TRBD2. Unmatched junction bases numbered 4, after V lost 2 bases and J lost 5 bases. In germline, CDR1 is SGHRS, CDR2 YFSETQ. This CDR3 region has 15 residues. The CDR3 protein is CASSLGLAENNEQFF. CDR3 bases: TGCGCCAGCAGCTTAGGACTAGCGGAAAACAATGAGCAGTTCTTC.

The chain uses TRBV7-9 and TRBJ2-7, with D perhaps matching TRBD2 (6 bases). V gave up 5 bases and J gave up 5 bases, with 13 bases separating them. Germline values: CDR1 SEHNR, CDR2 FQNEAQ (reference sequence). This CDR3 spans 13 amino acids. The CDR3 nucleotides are TGTGCCAGCAGCGACGGAGGGACCCACGAGCAGTACTTC. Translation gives CASSDGGTHEQYF.

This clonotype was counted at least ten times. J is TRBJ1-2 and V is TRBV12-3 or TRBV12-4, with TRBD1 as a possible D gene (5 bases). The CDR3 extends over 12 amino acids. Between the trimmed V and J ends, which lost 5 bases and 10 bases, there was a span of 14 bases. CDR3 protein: CASSKVGGDYTF. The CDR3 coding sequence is TGTGCCAGCAGTAAAGTCGGGGGAGACTACACCTTC.

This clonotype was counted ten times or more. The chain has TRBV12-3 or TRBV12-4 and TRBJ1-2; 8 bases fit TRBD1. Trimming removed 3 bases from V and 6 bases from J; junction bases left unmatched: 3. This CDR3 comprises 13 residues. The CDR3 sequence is CASSLTGENGYTF. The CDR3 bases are TGTGCCAGCAGTTTGACAGGGGAGAATGGCTACACCTTC.

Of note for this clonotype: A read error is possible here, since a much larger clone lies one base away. CDR3 region: CASSLGAIKDTKAFF. CDR3 DNA sequence: TGCGCCAGCAGCTTGGGAGCTATCAAGGACACTAAAGCTTTCTTT. The chain couples TRBV5-1 to TRBJ1-1, with D perhaps matching TRBD1 (5 bases). Germline lookup yields CDR1 SGHRS and CDR2 YFSETQ. The CDR3 runs 15 residues.

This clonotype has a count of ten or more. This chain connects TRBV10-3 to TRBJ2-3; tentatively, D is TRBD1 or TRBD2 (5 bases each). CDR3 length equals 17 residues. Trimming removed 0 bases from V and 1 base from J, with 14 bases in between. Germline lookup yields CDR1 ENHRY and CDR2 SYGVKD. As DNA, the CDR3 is TGTGCCATCAGTGAGTCGGGGGAGAAGACGCGCACAGATACGCAGTATTTT. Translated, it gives CAISESGEKTRTDTQYF.

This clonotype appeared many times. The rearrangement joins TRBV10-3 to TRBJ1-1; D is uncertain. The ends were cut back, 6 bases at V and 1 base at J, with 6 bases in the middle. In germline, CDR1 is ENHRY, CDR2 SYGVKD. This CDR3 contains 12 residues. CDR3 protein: CAISYGNTEAFF. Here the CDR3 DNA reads TGTGCCATCAGCTACGGGAACACTGAAGCTTTCTTT.

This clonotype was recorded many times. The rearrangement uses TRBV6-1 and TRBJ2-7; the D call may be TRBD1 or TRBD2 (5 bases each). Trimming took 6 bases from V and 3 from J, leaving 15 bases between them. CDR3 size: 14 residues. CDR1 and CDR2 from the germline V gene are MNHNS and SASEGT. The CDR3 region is CASSPQGRSYEQYF. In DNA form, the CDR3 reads TGTGCCAGCAGCCCGCAGGGACGAAGCTACGAGCAGTACTTC.

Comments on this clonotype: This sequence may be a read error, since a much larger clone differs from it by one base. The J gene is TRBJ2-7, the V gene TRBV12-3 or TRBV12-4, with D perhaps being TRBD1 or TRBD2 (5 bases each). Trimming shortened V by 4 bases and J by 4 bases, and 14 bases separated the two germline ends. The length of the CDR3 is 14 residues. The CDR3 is CASSYGTRNYEQYF. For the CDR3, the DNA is TGTGCCAGCAGTTACGGGACGAGAAATTACGAGCAGTACTTC.

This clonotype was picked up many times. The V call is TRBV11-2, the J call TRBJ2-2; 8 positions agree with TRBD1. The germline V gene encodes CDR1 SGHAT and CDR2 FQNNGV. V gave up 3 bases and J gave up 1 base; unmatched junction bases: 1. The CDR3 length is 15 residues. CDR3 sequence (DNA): TGTGCCAGCAGCTTTACAGGGGGGAACACCGGGGAGCTGTTTTTT. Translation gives CASSFTGGNTGELFF.

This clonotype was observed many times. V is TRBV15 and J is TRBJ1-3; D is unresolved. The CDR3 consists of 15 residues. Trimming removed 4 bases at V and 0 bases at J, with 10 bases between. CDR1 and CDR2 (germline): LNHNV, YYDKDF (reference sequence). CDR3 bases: TGTGCCACCAGCATCTACGCTGGCTCTGGAAACACCATATATTTT. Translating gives CATSIYAGSGNTIYF.

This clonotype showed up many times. The CDR3 DNA sequence: TGTGCCAGCAGTCCCGGGGGCGCTGGGGCCAACGTCCTGACTTTC. As protein: CASSPGGAGANVLTF. The rearrangement joins TRBV12-3 or TRBV12-4 to TRBJ2-6; D is tentatively TRBD1 or TRBD2 (6 bases each). V gave up 5 bases and J gave up 2 bases, with 10 bases separating them. This CDR3 has 15 amino acids.

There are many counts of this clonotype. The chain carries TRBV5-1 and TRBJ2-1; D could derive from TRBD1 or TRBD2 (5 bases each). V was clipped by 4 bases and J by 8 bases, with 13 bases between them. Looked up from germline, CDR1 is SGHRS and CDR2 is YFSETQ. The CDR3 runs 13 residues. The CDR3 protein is CASSTGRWDEQFF. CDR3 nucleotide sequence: TGCGCCAGCAGCACGGGACGTTGGGATGAGCAGTTCTTC.